This TCR beta chain is drawn from a study of T cell responses to AZD1222 COVID-19 vaccine (dated by TCRdb to 2020 to 2022). Notes on the research overall: Because spike-specific TCR depth and breadth did not differ between the two schedules, AZD1222 recipients who got a second dose at roughly 4 weeks were pooled with those who got a second dose at roughly 12 weeks. Enrollment into the trials was organized by age into subgroups of 18-55, 56-69 and 70-plus years, and those subgroups contained about 160, 30 and 59 TCR-sequenced participants, respectively. A total of approximately 230 trial participants underwent TCR sequencing, of whom some 210 received two doses of AZD1222 and about 25 received two doses of the MenACWY control vaccine. General findings and caveats noted by the study authors: Reportedly, almost half of the unique spike-specific TCRs recognized epitopes lying outside the regions that are mutated in the B.1.351 and B.1.1.7 variants. Only 5 to 7 AZD1222 recipients were SARS-CoV-2 seropositive at baseline, limiting conclusions about previously exposed vaccinees. In the small 56-69-year group, the increase in depth fell short of significance, most likely because of low power. CD4 TCRs associated with the vaccine covered the entire spike protein, and the dominant responses were in regions 160-218 and 743-854. After two AZD1222 doses, both the breadth and the depth of spike-specific TCRs were significantly higher than at day 0 and than in MenACWY recipients. Because no day 14 peak-response samples were available, repertoires were characterized only after the peak T cell response. Most participants were white British and females outnumbered males, and the authors suggested that clonal diversity may have been underestimated.

The intended sense of this specimen's time point label: baseline before first vaccination. Vaccinee samples were obtained from the UK trials COV001 and COV002, which included a single-blind randomized controlled phase 2/3 trial of AZD1222 (ChAdOx1 nCoV-19) in healthy adults. For TCRbeta chain sequencing, PBMC samples were collected from trial participants at day 0 and at day 28 after the second dose. Turning to this clone: The target of this receptor is not known. Per-base qualities were not stored, and no clone one base away is much larger.

The CDR3 regions of human TCRbeta chains were analyzed by immunosequencing. The source study handled its data this way. Repertoire TCRs were matched against a reference library of SARS-CoV-2-specific TCRs generated with the MIRA antigen-specificity platform. Breadth was defined as the fraction of unique TCRs that were SARS-CoV-2-associated. Depth was defined as the fraction of total T cells that were SARS-CoV-2-associated. Using the MIRA data, each spike-specific TCR was mapped to the spike region that the TCR reacts to and placed in a CD4 or CD8 class. Log10-transformed breadth and depth values were compared by one-way ANOVA with Sidak's multiple comparisons tests. In its TCRdb copy, this immuneACCESS table keeps in-frame sequences only and misses some clones. Where compared with another copy, unresolved V genes explain less than half of these, and the others have no known cause. The V and J calls and clone size are taken from that table; D and trimming were inferred from the DNA. This sample comprises 72,000 or so clones, about 90% of them detected only once. Roughly a quarter of the sample goes to the ten largest clones.

Including the terminal cysteine and phenylalanine, the CDR3 comprises 16 residues. CDR3 DNA only is kept here, 48 bases in frame from base 1. From the germline V gene, CDR1 is SNHLY and CDR2 is FYNNEI. V loses 11 bases at its end and J loses 0 bases; junction bases beyond the gene matches: 10. The sequences come from peripheral blood, collected on day 0 of AZD1222 vaccination. The TCR originated in an adult in good health. The chain joins TRBV2 to TRBJ1-6, and 7 junctional nucleotides match TRBD1. The DNA sequence is as follows: TGTGCCCGTCGGGACAGAGTCAGCTCCTATAATTCACCCCTCCACTTT. Its translation is CARRDRVSSYNSPLHF.